Below, 12 T cell receptor beta chains from the same sample are listed, as sequenced in a study of resident and recirculating memory T cells in vitiligo (dated by TCRdb to the late 2010s). Library preparation used the immunoSEQ multiplex PCR assay. The immuneACCESS repertoire file appears here via TCRdb, limited to in-frame rearrangements. These files lack a portion of the clones; in checked studies, under half of the deficit traces to unresolved V genes, and the cause of the others is not known. This sample is represented by about 42,000 clones; around 90% of them were singletons. The ten largest account for 4.5% of the sample. Material: blood. Receptors were obtained from a male donor with vitiligo.

The rearrangement uses TRBV15 and TRBJ1-2; the match to TRBD1 covers 7 bases. The germline gives CDR1 LNHNV, CDR2 YYDKDF (reference sequence). This CDR3 spans 15 amino acids. With V trimmed by 0 bases and J by 4 bases, 5 bases remained unmatched. CDR3 sequence: CATSRDIGTVYGYTF. The CDR3 nucleotides are TGTGCCACCAGCAGAGATATCGGGACAGTCTATGGCTACACCTTC.

V gene TRBV30 combines with J gene TRBJ2-5; a possible D gene is TRBD1 (6 bases). Germline CDR1 GTSNPN, CDR2 SVGIG (reference sequence). CDR3 length equals 13 residues. Trimming took off 3 bases at V and 6 bases at J, with 14 bases between the two ends. The CDR3 loop reads CAWRQQGSQTQYF. In DNA, the CDR3 is TGTGCCTGGAGACAACAGGGAAGCCAGACCCAGTACTTC.

The V gene is TRBV5-8, the J gene TRBJ2-1; 9 bases align to TRBD2. V shed 4 bases and J 8 bases; nucleotides not matched to a gene: 7. Germline V gene sequence: CDR1 SGHTS, CDR2 YDEGEE. This CDR3 is built from 14 residues. CDR3 amino acids: CASSVGLASDEQFF. CDR3 nucleotide sequence: TGTGCCAGCAGCGTGGGACTAGCTTCCGATGAGCAGTTCTTC. Combining the CDR3 with reference TRBV5-8 and TRBJ2-1 gives the whole variable domain EAGVTQSPTHLIKTRGQQATLRCSPISGHTSVYWYQQALGLGLQFLLWYDEGEERNRGNFPPRFSGRQFPNYSSELNVNALELEDSALYLCASSVGLASDEQFFGPGTRLTVL.

The CDR3 nucleotides read TGCGCCAGCAGCCGGACAGGGGGCGAGGTCTATGGCTACACCTTC. Translated: CASSRTGGEVYGYTF. The rearrangement uses TRBV5-1 and TRBJ1-2, with TRBD1 matching over 11 bases. CDR1 and CDR2 (germline): SGHRS, YFSETQ. This CDR3 has 15 amino acids. The ends lost 4 bases at V and 4 bases at J; junction bases unmatched: 6.

V and J are TRBV10-3 and TRBJ2-5, with a possible D match to TRBD2 (5 bases). The CDR3 is 15 residues long. V shed 3 bases and J shed 9 bases, with 20 bases lying between them. The germline V gene encodes CDR1 ENHRY and CDR2 SYGVKD. Here the CDR3 DNA reads TGTGCCATCAGTGATCTCCCGGGGTCCAGTCAGGCCCAGTACTTC. Translation gives CAISDLPGSSQAQYF.

The gene calls are TRBV7-2 and TRBJ2-6, with 7 bases lining up with TRBD1. This CDR3 spans 17 amino acids. Per the germline V gene, CDR1 is SGHTA and CDR2 is FQGNSA. The ends lost 1 base at V and 2 bases at J; junction bases unmatched: 5. The CDR3 sequence: CASSLVATGTGANVLTF. CDR3 DNA sequence: TGTGCCAGCAGCTTAGTAGCGACAGGGACTGGGGCCAACGTCCTGACTTTC.

This chain links TRBV5-4 with TRBJ1-3, with 10 bases identical to TRBD1. This CDR3 has 15 residues. Germline trimming cut 3 bases from V and 1 base from J; bases unmatched to any gene: 1. CDR1 and CDR2 from the germline V gene are SGHNT and YYREEE (reference sequence). CDR3: CASSWGQGSGNTIYF. In DNA, the CDR3 is TGTGCCAGCAGCTGGGGACAGGGGTCTGGAAACACCATATATTTT. The full variable domain, completed using reference TRBV5-4 and TRBJ1-3, is ETGVTQSPTHLIKTRGQQVTLRCSSQSGHNTVSWYQQALGQGPQFIFQYYREEENGRGNFPPRFSGLQFPNYSSELNVNALELDDSALYLCASSWGQGSGNTIYFGEGSWLTVV.

The gene calls are TRBV5-1 and TRBJ1-6; TRBD1 agrees at 8 bases. The CDR3 covers 15 residues. Unmatched junction bases numbered 10, after V lost 4 bases and J lost 10 bases. The germline V gene encodes CDR1 SGHRS and CDR2 YFSETQ. CDR3 nucleotide sequence: TGCGCCAGCAGCCCAGGACAGGGACTAAGCTCACCCCTCCACTTT. It encodes CASSPGQGLSSPLHF.

The chain recombines TRBV19 with TRBJ2-3; weak D call: TRBD1 (6 bases). Germline values: CDR1 LNHDA, CDR2 SQIVND (reference sequence). The CDR3 sequence is 12 residues long. V lost 8 bases and J 6 bases, leaving 12 bases between the germline ends. In DNA form, the CDR3 reads TGTGCCAGTTCCACGCAGGGGGATACGCAGTATTTT. It is translated as CASSTQGDTQYF. The whole variable domain, filled in from reference TRBV19 and TRBJ2-3, reads DGGITQSPKYLFRKEGQNVTLSCEQNLNHDAMYWYRQDPGQGLRLIYYSQIVNDFQKGDIAEGYSVSREKKESFPLTVTSAQKNPTAFYLCASSTQGDTQYFGPGTRLTVL.

The chain recombines TRBV5-1 with TRBJ2-1, with D tentatively TRBD2 (5 bases). The CDR3 runs 14 residues. V dropped 4 bases and J dropped 10 bases, with 18 bases sitting between them. In germline, CDR1 is SGHRS, CDR2 YFSETQ. CDR3 DNA: TGCGCCAGCAGCCTAAACCCAAATAGCGAAGAGCAGTTCTTC. Its translation: CASSLNPNSEEQFF. The full variable domain, its missing parts supplied by reference TRBV5-1 and TRBJ2-1, is KAGVTQTPRYLIKTRGQQVTLSCSPISGHRSVSWYQQTPGQGLQFLFEYFSETQRNKGNFPGRFSGRQFSNSRSEMNVSTLELGDSALYLCASSLNPNSEEQFFGPGTRLTVL.

This rearrangement joins TRBV15 to TRBJ1-6, with TRBD1 matching 9 bases. CDR3 length: 17 amino acids. The germline CDR1 and CDR2 sequences are LNHNV and YYDKDF (reference sequence). The trim removed 11 bases at V and 8 bases at J, leaving 19 bases unmatched. The CDR3 sequence is CAPIRSTGGNLDSPLHF. CDR3 sequence (DNA): TGTGCCCCCATCCGATCTACAGGGGGCAATCTAGATTCACCCCTCCACTTT.

This sequence joins TRBV7-3 and TRBJ2-7, with 12 bases matching TRBD2. With 5 bases clipped from V and 2 bases from J, the junction kept 4 bases outside the gene matches. The CDR3 extends over 15 amino acids. Looked up from germline, CDR1 is SGHTA and CDR2 is FQGTGA. The chain's CDR3 is CASSPSGGAPYEQYF. The DNA of the CDR3 is TGTGCCAGCAGCCCTAGCGGGGGGGCCCCCTACGAGCAGTACTTC.